The clone carrying this TCR beta chain was counted once. Its antigen is currently unknown. The sample comes from a study of OX40 agonist ivuxolimab in advanced cancers. General observations from the study: The specificity for antigen of the expanded peripheral T cells was not determined. It was also the case that some nonresponders had low normalized T-cell clonal expansion.

Germline CDR1 reads SGHRS; CDR2 reads YFSETQ. This CDR3 has 15 amino acids. Trimming left V 2 bases short and J 2 bases short, with 14 bases between. Measured with immunoSEQ multiplex PCR; TCRdb has only the in-frame clones, and not every one. The table lists about 95,000 clones, 91% of them singletons, with roughly 2.5% in the top ten. The chain is built from TRBV5-1 and TRBJ2-7, with a tentative D call TRBD1 (5 bases). The source is an adult with an advanced solid tumor such as melanoma, head and neck, liver or kidney cancer. The sample in question was CD4+ or CD8+ T cells sorted from blood, obtained in a trial of the OX40 agonist ivuxolimab. The DNA for the CDR3 is TGCGCCAGCAGCTTTGGGGCTCCCGGCGCCTACGAGCAGTACTTC. Protein product: CASSFGAPGAYEQYF.